These 12 T cell receptor beta chains share one sample of origin, sequenced in a study of CDR3 diversity in severe acne. MiXCR, applied by TCRdb to the PCR reads, yields one record per CDR3 protein. The sample has tens of thousands of distinct CDR3 sequences; 51% are singletons. The sample comprised blood. The receptors here all came from a male donor in good health, without acne.

The chain couples TRBV5-5 to TRBJ2-5, with D tentatively TRBD2 (6 bases). The ends were cut back, 1 base at V and 2 bases at J, with 12 bases in the middle. Germline V gene data show CDR1 as SGHKS and CDR2 as YYEKEE (reference sequence). The length of the CDR3 is 15 residues. CDR3 loop: CASSLSSEEQETQYF. The DNA of the CDR3 is TGTGCCAGCAGCTTGTCTAGCGAAGAGCAAGAGACCCAGTACTTC. Looking up the rest from reference TRBV5-5 and TRBJ2-5 gives the full variable domain: DAGVTQSPTHLIKTRGQQVTLRCSPISGHKSVSWYQQVLGQGPQFIFQYYEKEERGRGNFPDRFSARQFPNYSSELNVNALLLGDSALYLCASSLSSEEQETQYFGPGTRLLVL.

The chain couples TRBV7-6 to TRBJ1-4; D is undetermined. V was shortened by 1 base and J by 6 bases, with 12 bases between the two germline ends. The CDR3 consists of 15 residues. Germline CDR1 and CDR2: SGHVS and FNYEAQ. The CDR3 is CASSLEMGSYEKLFF. The CDR3 coding sequence is TGTGCCAGCAGCTTAGAGATGGGCAGCTATGAAAAACTGTTTTTT.

In the case of this clonotype: A much larger clone lies one base from this, so it may be a read error. Since the CDR3 does not end with the conserved phenylalanine or tryptophan, this likely comes from a read error. The chain recombines TRBV25-1 with TRBJ1-2; D not certain. V lost 3 bases, J lost 8 bases, and 10 bases lay in between. CDR3 length: 12 residues. Per the germline V gene, CDR1 is MGHDK and CDR2 is SYGVNS. In DNA form, the CDR3 reads TGTGCCAGCAGTGACGAGGGTTTCGGCTACACCCTC. This codes for CASSDEGFGYTL.

The chain recombines TRBV10-1 with TRBJ2-2, with 7 bases fitting TRBD1. Per germline, CDR1 WNHNN and CDR2 SYGVQD (reference sequence). CDR3 length: 15 amino acids. Trimming cost V 10 bases and J 4 bases; bases outside gene matches: 12. The CDR3 reads CATSSLRGFTGELFF. CDR3 nucleotides: TGCGCCACCTCCTCTCTCAGGGGGTTCACCGGGGAGCTGTTTTTT.

This chain joins TRBV20-1 and TRBJ2-2, with D perhaps matching TRBD1 or TRBD2 (5 bases each). Germline CDR1 reads DFQATT; CDR2 reads SNEGSKA (reference sequence). The CDR3 contains 16 residues. The ends were cut back, 3 bases at V and 4 bases at J, with 18 bases in the middle. CDR3 sequence reads: CSASGTGARGTGELFF. The CDR3 nucleotides are TGCAGTGCTAGTGGAACAGGAGCTCGGGGCACCGGGGAGCTGTTTTTT.

The rearrangement links TRBV19 to TRBJ2-7; D is perhaps TRBD2 (6 bases). The germline CDR1 and CDR2 sequences are LNHDA and SQIVND (reference sequence). Between the trimmed V and J ends, which lost 9 bases and 0 bases, there was a span of 21 bases. This CDR3 is 16 amino acids long. The CDR3 spells CASRTLGGKSSYEQYF. The CDR3 nucleotides read TGTGCCAGCAGGACCCTCGGAGGGAAGAGCTCCTACGAGCAGTACTTC.

This clonotype has a count of ten or more. The chain carries TRBV12-3 or TRBV12-4 and TRBJ1-5, with 8 bases identical to TRBD1. The CDR3 runs to 14 residues. Trimming removed 6 bases from V and 2 bases from J; junction bases left unmatched: 3. The CDR3: CASSRTGRNQPQHF. CDR3 in DNA: TGTGCCAGCAGCAGGACAGGGCGCAATCAGCCCCAGCATTTT.

CDR3 amino acids: CASTPEIGVMGYTF. CDR3 DNA sequence: TGTGCCAGTACCCCCGAGATAGGGGTGATGGGCTACACCTTC. This chain joins TRBV28 and TRBJ1-2, with a possible D match to TRBD1 (5 bases). V dropped 9 bases and J dropped 8 bases, with 22 bases sitting between them. CDR3 length: 14 residues. The germline gives CDR1 MDHEN, CDR2 SYDVKM.

This clonotype was recorded many times. The V call is TRBV7-9, the J call TRBJ2-7; TRBD1 agrees at 11 bases. The length of the CDR3 is 14 residues. Losses at the gene ends were 5 bases for V and 7 bases for J; bases not matched to a gene: 7. Germline V gives CDR1 SEHNR, CDR2 FQNEAQ (reference sequence). The DNA of the CDR3 is TGTGCCAGCAGCCTCGGACAGGGGGCAAAAGAGCAGTACTTC. This translates into CASSLGQGAKEQYF.

This chain joins TRBV9 and TRBJ1-2; D unresolved. Per germline, CDR1 SGDLS and CDR2 YYNGEE. Deletions cut 6 bases from V and 4 bases from J, with 13 bases between. This CDR3 has 13 residues. In DNA form, the CDR3 reads TGTGCCAGCACCGGATCGGGCTCCTATGGCTACACCTTC. It is translated as CASTGSGSYGYTF.

V and J are TRBV25-1 and TRBJ1-2; D gene unclear. CDR3 length equals 15 residues. Germline CDR1 is MGHDK and CDR2 is SYGVNS. V lost 6 bases and J lost 2, with 16 bases in between. The CDR3 bases are TGTGCCAGCAGCCCCCTTGCGCAGTGGAACTATGGCTACACCTTC. It specifies CASSPLAQWNYGYTF.

This CDR3 is CASSTGVTGTLRSTIYF. As DNA, the CDR3 is TGTGCCAGCAGCACCGGGGTGACAGGCACGCTTAGAAGCACCATATATTTT. The J gene is TRBJ1-3, the V gene TRBV5-6, with D perhaps matching TRBD1 (6 bases). The V and J ends lost 4 bases and 9 bases respectively, with 26 bases between them. This CDR3 is 17 amino acids long. Germline values: CDR1 SGHDT, CDR2 YYEEEE.